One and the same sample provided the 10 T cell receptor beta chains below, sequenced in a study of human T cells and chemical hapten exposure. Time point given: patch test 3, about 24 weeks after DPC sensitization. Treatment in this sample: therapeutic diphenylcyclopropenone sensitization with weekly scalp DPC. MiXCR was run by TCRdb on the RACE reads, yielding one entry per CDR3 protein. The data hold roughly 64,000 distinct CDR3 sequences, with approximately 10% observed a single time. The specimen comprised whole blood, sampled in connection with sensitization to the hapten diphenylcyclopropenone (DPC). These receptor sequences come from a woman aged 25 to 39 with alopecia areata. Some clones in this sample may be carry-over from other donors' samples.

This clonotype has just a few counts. The CDR3 sequence: CASSTGLAGLQETQYF. The CDR3 region has the DNA TGTGCCAGCAGCACGGGACTAGCGGGACTCCAAGAGACCCAGTACTTC. The genes are TRBV3-1 and TRBJ2-5; 13 nucleotides match TRBD2. J lost 1 base, V lost 5 bases, and 4 bases had no gene match. Germline V lookup: CDR1 LGHDT, CDR2 YNNKEL (reference sequence). The length of the CDR3 is 16 residues.

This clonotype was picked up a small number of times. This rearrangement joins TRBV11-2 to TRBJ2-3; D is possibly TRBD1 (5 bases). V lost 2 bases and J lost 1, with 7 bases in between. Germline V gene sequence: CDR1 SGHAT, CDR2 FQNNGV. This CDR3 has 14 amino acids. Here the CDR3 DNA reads TGTGCCAGCAGCTTATTCAGGGGCACAGATACGCAGTATTTT. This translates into CASSLFRGTDTQYF.

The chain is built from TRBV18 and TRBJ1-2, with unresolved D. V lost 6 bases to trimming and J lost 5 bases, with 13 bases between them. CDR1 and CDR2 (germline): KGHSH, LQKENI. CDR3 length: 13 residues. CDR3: CASSPDTGYGYTF. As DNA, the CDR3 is TGTGCCAGCTCCCCAGACACGGGATATGGCTACACCTTC.

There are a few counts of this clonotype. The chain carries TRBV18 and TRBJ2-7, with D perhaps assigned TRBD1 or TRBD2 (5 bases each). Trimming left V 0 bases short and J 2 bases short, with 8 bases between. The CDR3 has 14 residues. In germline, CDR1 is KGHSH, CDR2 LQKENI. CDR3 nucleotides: TGTGCCAGCTCACCACCTGGGGACCCCTACGAGCAGTACTTC. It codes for CASSPPGDPYEQYF.

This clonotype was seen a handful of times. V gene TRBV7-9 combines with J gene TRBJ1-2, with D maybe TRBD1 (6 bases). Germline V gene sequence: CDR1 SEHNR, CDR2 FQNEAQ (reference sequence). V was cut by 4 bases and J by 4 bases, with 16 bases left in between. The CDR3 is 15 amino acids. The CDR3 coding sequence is TGTGCCAGCAGCTCCACCGGGACAAAGCTCTATGGCTACACCTTC. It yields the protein CASSSTGTKLYGYTF.

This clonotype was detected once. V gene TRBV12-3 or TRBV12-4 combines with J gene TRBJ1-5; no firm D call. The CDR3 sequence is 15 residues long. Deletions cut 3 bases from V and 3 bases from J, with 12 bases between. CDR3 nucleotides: TGTGCCAGCAGTTTCGAGGGTGACTACAATCAGCCCCAGCATTTT. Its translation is CASSFEGDYNQPQHF.

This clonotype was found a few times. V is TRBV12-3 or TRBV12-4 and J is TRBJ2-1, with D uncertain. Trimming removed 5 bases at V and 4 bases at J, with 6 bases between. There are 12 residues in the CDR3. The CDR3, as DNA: TGTGCCAGCAGTCTCAAATACAATGAGCAGTTCTTC. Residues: CASSLKYNEQFF.

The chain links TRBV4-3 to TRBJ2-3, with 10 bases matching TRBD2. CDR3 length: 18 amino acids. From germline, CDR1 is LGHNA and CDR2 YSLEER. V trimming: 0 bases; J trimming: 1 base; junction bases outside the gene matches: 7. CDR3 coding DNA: TGCGCCAGCAGCCAAGATGGGGCCGGACTAGCGGGCACAGATACGCAGTATTTT. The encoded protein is CASSQDGAGLAGTDTQYF.

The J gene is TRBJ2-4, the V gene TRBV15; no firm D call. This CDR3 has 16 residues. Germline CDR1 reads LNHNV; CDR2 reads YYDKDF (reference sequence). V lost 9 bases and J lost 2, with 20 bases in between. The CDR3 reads CATLRRGGLTKNIQYF. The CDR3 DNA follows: TGTGCCACGCTCCGCCGAGGCGGCCTAACCAAAAACATTCAGTACTTC.

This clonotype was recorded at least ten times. DNA for the CDR3: TGTGCCAGCAGCTCGATGGGACTAGCGCAGTTCTTC. Translating gives CASSSMGLAQFF. V is TRBV11-2 and J is TRBJ2-1; 9 bases match TRBD2. This CDR3 has 12 residues. V dropped 4 bases and J dropped 12; count of bases not matched to a gene: 4. Per germline, CDR1 SGHAT and CDR2 FQNNGV.